This TCR beta chain appears in the sequencing data of a study of blood T cell repertoires in COVID-19 (dated by TCRdb to 2018 to 2020). Describing the broader study: Collaborator samples came from the United States, Italy and Spain and covered acute and convalescent phases of COVID-19. Deeply sampled blood TCRbeta repertoires from subjects exposed to, actively infected with, or recovered from COVID-19 were included in the dataset. Where HLA class I and class II types were available, the types were taken from metadata supplied by the sample provider, not from assay-based typing. The repertoires were released in a freely available public database meant as a resource for research on the immune response to SARS-CoV-2. Samples were obtained from the ongoing ImmuneRACE study (first 160 participants) and from 1,200 or so subjects provided by 6 global collaborators. The prospective study material was composed of cDNA or gDNA derived from T cells, B-cell-depleted T cells, or PBMCs. Nearly every sample came with metadata listing a de-identified subject ID, COVID-19 status, age in years and sex. What the research found in general, with its limitations: The amount of clinical and demographic metadata varied by source and participant and was provided uncurated.

On this clone: Its antigen has not been determined. One base away there is no much larger clone; base qualities are not given.

The immunoSEQ Assay, a bias-controlled multiplex PCR, was used to amplify TCRbeta CDR3 regions from genomic DNA. The published analysis was carried out like this. The number of nucleated cells in each sample was estimated from the amplification of reference gene primers within the assay. To quantify the absolute abundance of each unique TCRbeta CDR3 rearrangement, sequence reads were collapsed and filtered. Productive Simpson clonality was computed per sample as the square root of Simpson's diversity index over productive rearrangements. TCRdb took over this immuneACCESS table, retaining in-frame rearrangements with V and J assigned. Such tables are incomplete; in checked studies, under half of the missing clones stem from an unresolved V gene, and the remainder is unexplained. D and trimming come from the DNA, and the V and J calls and clone size come from that table. The sample profile shows some 260,000 clones; approximately 88% of them were found once. The ten largest clonotypes hold 10% to 13% of the sample.

At one collaborating source in Seattle, patients were enrolled during active infection and were followed longitudinally through the course of disease. The collaborating institutions used their own protocols to collect whole blood in K2EDTA tubes. For TCRbeta analysis, collaborators shipped samples in one of three forms: frozen whole blood, isolated PBMCs, or DNA extracted from either of those sample types. Spanning cysteine to phenylalanine, the CDR3 consists of 11 amino acids. Just CDR3 DNA is preserved here, 33 bases in frame from base 1. A distance of 6 bases separates the germline ends of V and J, which lose 3 bases and 4 bases respectively. From the germline V gene (reference sequence), CDR1 is GTSNPN and CDR2 is SVGIG.

In this chain, TRBV30 is recombined with TRBJ2-5; no D segment can be confidently identified. The sequenced material came from peripheral blood. The TCR originated in a woman aged 70 to 79 with COVID-19, enrolled during active disease. The DNA sequence follows: TGTGCCTGGAGCGTGAGAGAGACCCAGTACTTC. Translated, it reads CAWSVRETQYF.